This TCR beta chain was identified in a study of beta chain features in type 1 diabetes. Study outcomes and limitations: The naive, central memory and Treg TCRB repertoires of patients appeared to be more similar to one another than those of healthy donors. Insertions were fewer and deletions more numerous at VDJ junctions in type 1 diabetes patients.

Germline V CDR1 and CDR2: SEHNR, FQNEAQ (reference sequence). This CDR3 region has 15 residues. Trimming removed 2 bases from V and 1 base from J; junction bases left unmatched: 4. In the case of this clone: Its cognate antigen is unknown.

Sorted CD4+ subsets: naive, central memory, regulatory, stem cell-like memory (CD45RO/CCR7/CD25/CD127/CD95/CD27 panel). Reverse transcribing all isolated RNA meant expressed TCRB transcripts were sequenced. Naive, central memory and regulatory T cell samples averaged roughly 3.7 million reads. Measured with immunoSEQ multiplex PCR; TCRdb has only the in-frame clones, and not every one. Here the sample spans 300,000 to 450,000 clones, around 12% being singletons. The TCR comes from a man aged 18 to 35 in good health. The chain recombines TRBV7-9 with TRBJ2-7; the match to TRBD1 covers 8 bases. Sequencing was carried out using naive CD4+ T cells from blood. Here the CDR3 DNA reads TGTGCCAGCAGCTTATCCCGGACAGGGTCCTACGAGCAGTACTTC. Translation gives CASSLSRTGSYEQYF. Supplemented by reference TRBV7-9 and TRBJ2-7, the full variable domain reads DTGVSQNPRHKITKRGQNVTFRCDPISEHNRLYWYRQTLGQGPEFLTYFQNEAQLEKSRLLSDRFSAERPKGSFSTLEIQRTEQGDSAMYLCASSLSRTGSYEQYFGPGTRLTVT.